This T cell receptor (beta chain) stems from a study of blood T cells in healthy people across ages. Study in general: Per two T cells, template switching captured roughly one barcoded beta molecule. Study results and caveats: More naive CD4+ cells and higher diversity were found in long-lived than in aged donors.

It was with a sample-barcoded 5' primer and a J-beta primer mix that a second PCR of roughly 7 to 12 cycles was run. One entry per CDR3 protein, called by TCRdb with MiXCR from the 5' RACE reads. The table includes about 730,000 distinct CDR3 sequences, approximately 43% detected once. The CDR3 consists of 13 residues. The V and J ends lost 5 bases and 8 bases, in that order; junction bases with no gene match: 6. CDR1 is MDHEN, CDR2 SYDVKM, per germline. Regarding this clonotype: Antigen specificity is unknown.

The sequence was obtained from a woman aged 55-70 years in good health. The source material was blood. This chain connects TRBV28 to TRBJ2-1; 7 nucleotides line up with TRBD1. This CDR3 is CASSPGQADEQFF. The CDR3 coding sequence is TGTGCCAGCAGTCCTGGACAGGCCGATGAGCAGTTCTTC.